Below are 2 T cell receptor beta chains sequenced from a single sample in a study of CD8+ T cells in alopecia areata. Treatment in this sample: oral pan-JAK inhibitor, 5-10 mg twice daily. Isolated RNA was reverse transcribed into cDNA used as the sequencing template. The protocol was immunoSEQ multiplex PCR, while the TCRdb copy is restricted to in-frame clones and leaves out a portion. Here the sample spans 200,000 to 250,000 clones, approximately 67% being singletons. The material was CD4+ T cells sorted from blood, obtained at week 44, from a patient treated with tofacitinib. These receptors all stem from a human donor with alopecia areata.

This clone was picked up a small number of times. The CDR3 loop reads CASSYSRVNTEAFF. The CDR3 nucleotides are TGTGCCAGCAGTTACTCGAGGGTGAACACTGAAGCTTTCTTT. This chain joins TRBV6-5 and TRBJ1-1; no reliable D call. The germline V gene encodes CDR1 MNHEY and CDR2 SVGAGI. This CDR3 contains 14 residues. V lost 0 bases and J 0 bases, leaving 5 bases between the germline ends.

This clone appeared once. The chain links TRBV5-5 to TRBJ1-1; maybe TRBD1 (5 bases). Trimming cost V 3 bases and J 7 bases, with 10 bases left between them. CDR3 length: 12 residues. Germline CDR1 and CDR2: SGHKS and YYEKEE (reference sequence). The CDR3: CASSSQDSEAFF. The CDR3 DNA reads as TGTGCCAGCAGCTCACAAGACAGTGAAGCTTTCTTT.